This entry lists 29 T cell receptor beta chains sequenced from one sample in a study of blood T cells in healthy people across ages. A second roughly 6 to 12 cycle PCR used barcoded and J-beta primers. TCRdb fed the 5' RACE reads into MiXCR, producing one record per CDR3 protein. This table holds about 640,000 distinct CDR3 sequences, 58% found once. Sequenced sample: blood. The receptors were gathered from a man aged 55 to 70 in good health.

A few counts support this clonotype. V and J are TRBV21-1 and TRBJ1-2. TRBV21-1 is described as a pseudogene. This CDR3 comprises 14 residues. The CDR3 protein is CASSNARGGYGYTF. CDR3 nucleotides: TGTGCCAGCAGCAACGCGCGGGGTGGCTATGGCTACACCTTC.

The chain has TRBV12-3 or TRBV12-4 and TRBJ1-2; 7 bases map to TRBD1. CDR3 length equals 13 residues. The V gene end was trimmed by 4 bases and the J gene end by 7 bases; junction bases not matched to a gene: 6. CDR3 amino acids: CASSYDRVPGYTF. The CDR3 nucleotides are TGTGCCAGCAGTTACGACAGGGTCCCTGGCTACACCTTC.

This chain joins TRBV6-1 and TRBJ2-5, with D perhaps matching TRBD2 (6 bases). CDR1 is MNHNS and CDR2 is SASEGT in the germline V gene. V was trimmed by 7 bases and J by 5 bases, leaving 17 bases between them. The CDR3 spans 14 residues. CDR3 in amino acids: CASTGSSFWETQYF. The CDR3 region has the DNA TGTGCCAGCACCGGGAGTAGTTTTTGGGAGACCCAGTACTTC.

The chain uses TRBV6-2 or TRBV6-3 and TRBJ2-5, with D perhaps matching TRBD1 or TRBD2 (5 bases each). V was pared by 7 bases and J by 1 base, with 16 bases between. This CDR3 region has 15 residues. CDR1 is MNHEY, CDR2 SVGEGT, per germline. The CDR3 region has the DNA TGTGCCAGCACTTCCCCGGGACGGAGCCAAGAGACCCAGTACTTC. Its translation is CASTSPGRSQETQYF.

This chain uses TRBV4-1 with TRBJ2-5; 8 bases match TRBD1. The J call may be faulty, since TRBJ2-7 better matches the DNA end. The length of the CDR3 is 15 residues. CDR1 is MGHRA and CDR2 is YSYEKL in the germline V gene. CDR3 amino acids: CASSHPGQVLYEQYF. As DNA, the CDR3 is TGCGCCAGCAGCCATCCGGGACAGGTTCTCTACGAGCAGTACTTC.

The V gene is TRBV5-1, the J gene TRBJ1-4, with a weak D call TRBD1 (5 bases). The germline V gene has CDR1 SGHRS and CDR2 YFSETQ. The CDR3 has 15 amino acids. V gave up 1 base and J gave up 6 bases, with 13 bases separating them. CDR3 amino acids: CASSLRGTGDEKLFF. In nucleotides, the CDR3 is TGCGCCAGCAGCTTGCGGGGGACGGGCGATGAAAAACTGTTTTTT.

This clonotype was seen a handful of times. This chain joins TRBV6-1 and TRBJ2-6, with D uncertain. V shed 5 bases and J shed 0 bases, with 14 bases lying between them. In germline, CDR1 is MNHNS, CDR2 SASEGT. The CDR3 is 17 residues long. CDR3 residues: CASSSTRPRSGANVLTF. The DNA for the CDR3 is TGTGCCAGCAGTAGCACGCGTCCGCGCTCTGGGGCCAACGTCCTGACTTTC.

This chain joins TRBV12-3 or TRBV12-4 and TRBJ2-3; no firm D call. Trimming left V 5 bases short and J 7 bases short, with 7 bases between. The CDR3 length is 11 residues. CDR3 protein: CASSLTYTQYF. The DNA for the CDR3 is TGTGCCAGCAGTCTCACCTATACGCAGTATTTT.

This chain connects TRBV7-9 to TRBJ2-1, with TRBD1 matching over 11 bases. V was pared by 3 bases and J by 7 bases, with 2 bases of the junction left unmatched. CDR3 length: 14 amino acids. Germline lookup yields CDR1 SEHNR and CDR2 FQNEAQ (reference sequence). The CDR3 DNA is TGTGCCAGCAGCTTTGGACAGGGGGCGAATGAGCAGTTCTTC. Translating it yields CASSFGQGANEQFF.

The rearrangement joins TRBV7-2 to TRBJ2-3; possibly TRBD1 or TRBD2 for D (6 bases each). V lost 2 bases, J lost 3 bases, and 15 bases lay in between. The CDR3 runs to 16 residues. Germline V CDR1 and CDR2: SGHTA, FQGNSA. The CDR3, as DNA: TGTGCCAGCAGCTTAAAAAAAGGGGGGATTACAGATACGCAGTATTTT. Its translation is CASSLKKGGITDTQYF.

This rearrangement joins TRBV27 to TRBJ1-2; 7 bases fit TRBD1. V lost 7 bases, J lost 2 bases, and 4 bases stayed unmatched. The germline gives CDR1 MNHEY, CDR2 SMNVEV (reference sequence). The CDR3 is made up of 13 amino acids. The CDR3 region is CASKAGQNYGYTF. The CDR3 region has the DNA TGTGCCAGCAAGGCGGGACAGAACTATGGCTACACCTTC.

This clonotype was seen more than once but under ten times. The chain recombines TRBV2 with TRBJ2-7, with D uncertain. The CDR3 length is 10 residues. The V gene lost 10 bases and the J gene lost 1 base, with 5 bases spanning the gap. CDR1 and CDR2 from the germline V gene are SNHLY and FYNNEI. As DNA, the CDR3 is TGTGCCACCGAATCCTACGAGCAGTACTTC. Its protein is CATESYEQYF.

The rearrangement joins TRBV4-2 to TRBJ1-4, with a tentative D call TRBD1 (5 bases). Trimming stripped 3 bases from V and 0 bases from J, with 20 bases between. Germline loops: CDR1 LGHNA, CDR2 YNFKEQ. This CDR3 comprises 19 residues. In DNA form, the CDR3 reads TGTGCCAGCAGCCAGGAGACAGCCCATTTAAACCCAACTAATGAAAAACTGTTTTTT. The encoded protein is CASSQETAHLNPTNEKLFF.

This clonotype was seen a handful of times. CDR3 sequence: CASSGGLTGELFF. In nucleotides, the CDR3 is TGCGCCAGCAGTGGAGGGCTCACCGGGGAGCTGTTTTTT. V and J are TRBV10-1 and TRBJ2-2; weak D call: TRBD2 (5 bases). CDR1 WNHNN and CDR2 SYGVQD come from the germline V gene (reference sequence). This CDR3 comprises 13 residues. V shed 4 bases and J shed 4 bases, with 7 bases lying between them.

This clonotype showed up just a few times. This sequence joins TRBV27 and TRBJ2-7, with D uncertain. Trimming pared 8 bases from V and 3 bases from J, leaving 14 bases between. From germline, CDR1 is MNHEY and CDR2 SMNVEV (reference sequence). The CDR3 is made up of 13 amino acids. CDR3 amino acids: CASGSGWGYEQYF. The CDR3 DNA follows: TGTGCCAGCGGATCTGGATGGGGCTACGAGCAGTACTTC.

The chain links TRBV7-2 to TRBJ1-4; D is ambiguous. This CDR3 spans 14 amino acids. The germline CDR1 and CDR2 sequences are SGHTA and FQGNSA. Trimming took 5 bases from V and 8 from J, leaving 15 bases between them. CDR3: CASSPRNSREKLFF. CDR3 in DNA: TGTGCCAGCAGCCCCCGGAATTCCAGGGAAAAACTGTTTTTT.

V and J are TRBV5-1 and TRBJ1-5, with D uncertain. The CDR3 runs 13 residues. The germline V and J ends were trimmed by 5 bases and 1 base, with 7 bases remaining between them. Germline CDR1 is SGHRS and CDR2 is YFSETQ. The CDR3 DNA reads as TGCGCCAGCAGAGCCGACAGCAATCAGCCCCAGCATTTT. This gives the protein CASRADSNQPQHF.

The chain couples TRBV20-1 to TRBJ2-5, with 8 nucleotides matching TRBD2. Germline V gene sequence: CDR1 DFQATT, CDR2 SNEGSKA (reference sequence). V lost 0 bases and J lost 5; bases outside the gene matches: 5. The CDR3 loop spans 14 amino acids. This chain's CDR3 is CSAREGGGLETQYF. CDR3 DNA: TGCAGTGCTAGAGAGGGCGGGGGGTTGGAGACCCAGTACTTC.

The rearrangement uses TRBV11-2 and TRBJ1-1, with 10 bases fitting TRBD1. After removal of 4 bases from V and 11 bases from J, the junction contained 13 bases not matched to a gene. The CDR3 sequence is 15 residues long. Per the germline V gene, CDR1 is SGHAT and CDR2 is FQNNGV. The CDR3 coding sequence is TGTGCCAGCAGCTCCCTCCGGGACAGGGGACCCGGGGCTTTCTTT. Protein: CASSSLRDRGPGAFF.

This chain connects TRBV5-1 to TRBJ2-4; D not certain. Near its end, the DNA agrees better with TRBJ2-7, so the J call may be wrong. Germline CDR1 and CDR2: SGHRS and YFSETQ. The CDR3 loop spans 13 amino acids. CDR3 coding DNA: TGCGCCAGCAGCTCAGAGGTGATGAACGAGCAGTACTTC. Protein: CASSSEVMNEQYF.

This clonotype was observed many times. This chain uses TRBV10-3 with TRBJ1-1; 9 bases are shared with TRBD1. This CDR3 has 14 residues. V lost 8 bases and J lost 6; bases outside the gene matches: 10. Germline values: CDR1 ENHRY, CDR2 SYGVKD. In DNA form, the CDR3 reads TGTGCCATCTCAAAGGACAGGGGTTCGGCTGAAGCTTTCTTT. Translated, it gives CAISKDRGSAEAFF.

The chain couples TRBV10-3 to TRBJ2-5; tentative D call: TRBD1 (6 bases). The CDR3 is 12 residues long. Per the germline V gene, CDR1 is ENHRY and CDR2 is SYGVKD. Trimming cost V 6 bases and J 2 bases, with 7 bases left between them. CDR3 protein: CAIRDSQETQYF. The CDR3 bases are TGTGCCATCAGGGACAGTCAAGAGACCCAGTACTTC.

The gene calls are TRBV20-1 and TRBJ2-5, with 9 bases matching TRBD1. The CDR3 totals 15 residues. Losses at the gene ends were 4 bases for V and 5 bases for J; bases not matched to a gene: 11. Per germline, CDR1 DFQATT and CDR2 SNEGSKA (reference sequence). CDR3 region: CSATGQGKGVETQYF. The CDR3 DNA is TGCAGTGCTACCGGACAGGGGAAAGGTGTGGAGACCCAGTACTTC.

The gene calls are TRBV12-3 or TRBV12-4 and TRBJ1-6, with no clear D. The CDR3 contains 13 residues. With 2 bases removed from V and 10 bases from J, the gap between germline ends came to 9 bases. The chain's CDR3 is CASSLWVNSPLHF. The CDR3, as DNA: TGTGCCAGCAGTTTATGGGTTAACTCACCCCTCCACTTT.

This clonotype was detected only once. V gene TRBV29-1 combines with J gene TRBJ2-3; D is perhaps TRBD1 or TRBD2 (5 bases each). V dropped 1 base and J dropped 5 bases, with 16 bases sitting between them. In germline, CDR1 is SQVTM, CDR2 ANQGSEA. This CDR3 region has 15 residues. CDR3 sequence reads: CSVEGTSGGRDTQYF. In DNA, the CDR3 is TGCAGCGTTGAAGGAACTAGTGGGGGAAGAGATACGCAGTATTTT.

V is TRBV12-3 or TRBV12-4 and J is TRBJ2-7, with a weak D call TRBD2 (5 bases). V gave up 3 bases and J gave up 7 bases, with 13 bases separating them. This CDR3 is built from 13 residues. CDR3 nucleotides: TGTGCCAGCAGTTTCAAACCGAGGGAAGAGCAGTACTTC. Its translation: CASSFKPREEQYF.

This clonotype was picked up many times. This chain uses TRBV4-2 with TRBJ2-5; 8 bases align to TRBD2. The CDR3 is made up of 15 amino acids. CDR1 and CDR2 from the germline V gene are LGHNA and YNFKEQ. V gave up 0 bases and J gave up 1 base; unmatched junction bases: 1. The CDR3 DNA is TGTGCCAGCAGCCAAGAGCGGGGGGCCCAAGAGACCCAGTACTTC. This sequence encodes CASSQERGAQETQYF.

V usage is TRBV20-1 and J usage is TRBJ2-1; D assignment may be TRBD1 or TRBD2 (6 bases each). CDR3 length: 13 amino acids. With 8 bases removed from V and 6 bases from J, the gap between germline ends came to 17 bases. Germline values: CDR1 DFQATT, CDR2 SNEGSKA (reference sequence). CDR3 loop: CSCVGGRTNEQFF. The CDR3 coding sequence is TGCAGTTGCGTGGGGGGCCGTACCAATGAGCAGTTCTTC.

V usage is TRBV6-5 and J usage is TRBJ1-1; 9 bases map to TRBD1. J gave up 4 bases and V 7 bases, and 4 bases lay outside the gene matches. Germline lookup yields CDR1 MNHEY and CDR2 SVGAGI. The CDR3 totals 13 residues. The DNA of the CDR3 is TGTGCCAGCACTCTGACAGGGGGCACTGAAGCTTTCTTT. It translates to CASTLTGGTEAFF.